The T cell receptor beta chain described here comes from a study of T-cell reconstitution after alpha-beta-depleted transplantation in children. Only a few counts were recorded for this clonotype. The antigen remains undetermined. Overall study findings and caveats: Expanded clones from the graft, numbering several hundred, reportedly supplied alpha-beta T cells about two months after transplant. It was newly produced T cells that mostly accounted for T-cell counts and diversity one year after transplant. Day-60 TCRbeta diversity that was high in some patients was derived from surviving recipient T cells and thymic progenitors.

A TCRbeta library incorporating unique molecular identifiers was prepared. TCRdb re-derived calls from the PCR reads in MiXCR, one entry per CDR3 protein. Found here are about 580,000 distinct CDR3 sequences, more than 20% of them singletons; the top ten hold 11% to 15%. Deletions cut 6 bases from V and 6 bases from J, with 21 bases between. Germline lookup yields CDR1 SGHRS and CDR2 YFSETQ. The CDR3 has 15 amino acids. Sequences were derived from PBMCs, mostly from graft donor cells, sampled 360 days after TCRalphabeta/CD19-depleted stem cell transplant. V and J are TRBV5-1 and TRBJ1-1; tentatively, D is TRBD1 (5 bases). The clonotype comes from a boy under two years old who had a stem cell transplant for acute myeloid leukemia, so the T cells may come from the graft donor. The CDR3 spells CASTPMTGRGAEAFF. The CDR3 coding sequence is TGCGCCAGCACCCCCATGACCGGGAGAGGGGCTGAAGCTTTCTTT.